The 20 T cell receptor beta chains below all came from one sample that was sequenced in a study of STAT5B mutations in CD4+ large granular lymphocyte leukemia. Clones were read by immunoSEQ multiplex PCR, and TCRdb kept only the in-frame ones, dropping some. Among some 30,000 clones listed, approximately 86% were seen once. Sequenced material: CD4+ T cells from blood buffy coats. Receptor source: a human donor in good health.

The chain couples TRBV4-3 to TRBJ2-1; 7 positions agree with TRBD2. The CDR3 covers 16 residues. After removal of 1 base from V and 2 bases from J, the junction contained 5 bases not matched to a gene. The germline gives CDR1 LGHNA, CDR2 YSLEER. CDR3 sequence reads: CASSQVRAGAYNEQFF. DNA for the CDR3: TGCGCCAGCAGCCAAGTTCGCGCGGGAGCCTACAATGAGCAGTTCTTC.

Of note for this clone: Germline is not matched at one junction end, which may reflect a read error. The CDR3 DNA reads TGTGCCAGCAGTAGACTACCTCTTACCTATGGCTACACCTTC. It specifies CASSRLPLTYGYTF. The chain has TRBV19 and TRBJ1-2; D is uncertain. Germline V gene sequence: CDR1 LNHDA, CDR2 SQIVND (reference sequence). The CDR3 runs to 14 residues.

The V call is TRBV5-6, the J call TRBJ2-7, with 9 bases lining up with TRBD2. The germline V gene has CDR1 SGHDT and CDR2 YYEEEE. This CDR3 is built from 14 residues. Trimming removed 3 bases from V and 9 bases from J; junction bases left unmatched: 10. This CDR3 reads CASSSRGNSGRQYF. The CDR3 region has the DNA TGTGCCAGCAGCTCTAGGGGGAATAGCGGGAGGCAGTACTTC.

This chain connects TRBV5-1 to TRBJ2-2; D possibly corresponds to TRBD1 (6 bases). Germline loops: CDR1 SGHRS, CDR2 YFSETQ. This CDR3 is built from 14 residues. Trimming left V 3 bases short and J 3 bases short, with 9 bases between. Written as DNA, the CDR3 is TGCGCCAGCAGCTCCCGGACAGACACCGGGGAGCTGTTTTTT. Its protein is CASSSRTDTGELFF.

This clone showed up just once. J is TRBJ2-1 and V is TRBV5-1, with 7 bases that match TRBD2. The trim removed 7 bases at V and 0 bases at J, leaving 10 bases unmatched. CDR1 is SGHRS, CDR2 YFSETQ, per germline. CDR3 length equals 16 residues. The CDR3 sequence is CASAPISGISYNEQFF. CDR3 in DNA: TGCGCCAGCGCACCGATAAGCGGGATCTCCTACAATGAGCAGTTCTTC.

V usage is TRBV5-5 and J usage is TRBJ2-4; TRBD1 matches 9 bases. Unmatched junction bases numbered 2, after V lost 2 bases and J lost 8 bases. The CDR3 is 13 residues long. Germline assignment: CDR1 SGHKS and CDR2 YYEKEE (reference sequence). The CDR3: CASSLQGAYIQYF. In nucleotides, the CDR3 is TGTGCCAGCAGCTTACAGGGGGCGTACATTCAGTACTTC.

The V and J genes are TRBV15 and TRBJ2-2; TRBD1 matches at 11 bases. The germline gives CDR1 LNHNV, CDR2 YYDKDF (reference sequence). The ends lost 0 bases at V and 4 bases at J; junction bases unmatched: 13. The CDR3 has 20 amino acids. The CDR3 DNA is TGTGCCACCAGCAGAGATCTATATAGGACAGGGGGCGCGGGCACCGGGGAGCTGTTTTTT. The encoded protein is CATSRDLYRTGGAGTGELFF. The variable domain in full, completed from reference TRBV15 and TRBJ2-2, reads DAMVIQNPRYQVTQFGKPVTLSCSQTLNHNVMYWYQQKSSQAPKLLFHYYDKDFNNEADTPDNFQSRRPNTSFCFLDIRSPGLGDTAMYLCATSRDLYRTGGAGTGELFFGEGSRLTVL.

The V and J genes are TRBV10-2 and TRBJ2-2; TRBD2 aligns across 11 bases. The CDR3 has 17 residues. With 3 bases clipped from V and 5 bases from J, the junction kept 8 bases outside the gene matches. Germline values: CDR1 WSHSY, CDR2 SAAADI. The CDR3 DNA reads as TGCGCCAGCAGTGACTTGACTAGCGGGACCCGAACCGGGGAGCTGTTTTTT. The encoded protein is CASSDLTSGTRTGELFF.

The DNA for the CDR3 is TGTGCCAGCTCACGAGGGTCGGGGGCGAATGGGCAGCCCCAGCATTTT. This gives the protein CASSRGSGANGQPQHF. The chain is built from TRBV18 and TRBJ1-5, with D possibly TRBD1 on 6 matching bases. Trimming stripped 4 bases from V and 7 bases from J, with 20 bases between. The CDR3 extends over 16 amino acids. CDR1 KGHSH and CDR2 LQKENI come from the germline V gene.

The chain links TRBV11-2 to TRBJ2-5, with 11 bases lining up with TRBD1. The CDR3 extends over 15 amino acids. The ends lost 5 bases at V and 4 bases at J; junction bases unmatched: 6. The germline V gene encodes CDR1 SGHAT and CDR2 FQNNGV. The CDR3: CASSPWTGGGETQYF. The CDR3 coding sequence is TGTGCCAGCAGCCCATGGACAGGGGGCGGAGAGACCCAGTACTTC.

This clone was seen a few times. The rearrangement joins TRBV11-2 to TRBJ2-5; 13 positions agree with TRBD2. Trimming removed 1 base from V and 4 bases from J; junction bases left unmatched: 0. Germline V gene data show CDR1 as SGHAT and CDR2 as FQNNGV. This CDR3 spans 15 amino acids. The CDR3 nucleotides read TGTGCCAGCAGCTTAGGGACTAGCGGGAGAGAGACCCAGTACTTC. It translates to CASSLGTSGRETQYF.

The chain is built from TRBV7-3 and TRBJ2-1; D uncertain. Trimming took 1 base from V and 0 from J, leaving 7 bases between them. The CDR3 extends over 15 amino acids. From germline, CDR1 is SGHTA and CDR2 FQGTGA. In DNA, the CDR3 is TGTGCCAGCAGCTTAAACCGCGGCTCCTACAATGAGCAGTTCTTC. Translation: CASSLNRGSYNEQFF.

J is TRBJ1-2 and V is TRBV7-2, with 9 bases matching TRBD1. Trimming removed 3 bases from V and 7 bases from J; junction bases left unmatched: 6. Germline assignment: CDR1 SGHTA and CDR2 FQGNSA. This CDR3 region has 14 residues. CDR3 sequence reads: CASSFTDRGGGYTF. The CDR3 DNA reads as TGTGCCAGCAGCTTTACGGACAGGGGTGGTGGCTACACCTTC.

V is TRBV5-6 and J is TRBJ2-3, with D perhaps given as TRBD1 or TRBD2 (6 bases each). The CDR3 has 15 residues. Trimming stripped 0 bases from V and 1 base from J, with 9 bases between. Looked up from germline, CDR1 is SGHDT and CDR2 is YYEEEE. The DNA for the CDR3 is TGTGCCAGCAGCTTGGCCGGGGGCGGCACAGATACGCAGTATTTT. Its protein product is CASSLAGGGTDTQYF.

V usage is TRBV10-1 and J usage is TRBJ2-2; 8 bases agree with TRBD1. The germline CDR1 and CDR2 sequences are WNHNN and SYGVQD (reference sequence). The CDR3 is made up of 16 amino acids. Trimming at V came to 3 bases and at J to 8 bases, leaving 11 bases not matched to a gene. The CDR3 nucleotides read TGCGCCAGCAGTGACCGCCAGCAGGGGGCTCGGGGGGAGCTGTTTTTT. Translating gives CASSDRQQGARGELFF.

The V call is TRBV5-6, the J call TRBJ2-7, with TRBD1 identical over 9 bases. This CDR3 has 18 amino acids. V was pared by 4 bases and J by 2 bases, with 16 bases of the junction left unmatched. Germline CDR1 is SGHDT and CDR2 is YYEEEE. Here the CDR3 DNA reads TGTGCCAGCAGCCGGATTGGGAGGACAGGGGATAGGACCTACGAGCAGTACTTC. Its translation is CASSRIGRTGDRTYEQYF.

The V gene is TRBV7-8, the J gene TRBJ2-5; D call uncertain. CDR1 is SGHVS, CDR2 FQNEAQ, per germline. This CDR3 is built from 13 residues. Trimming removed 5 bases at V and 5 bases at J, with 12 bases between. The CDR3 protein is CASSPPVWETQYF. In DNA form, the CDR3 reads TGTGCCAGCAGCCCGCCCGTCTGGGAGACCCAGTACTTC.

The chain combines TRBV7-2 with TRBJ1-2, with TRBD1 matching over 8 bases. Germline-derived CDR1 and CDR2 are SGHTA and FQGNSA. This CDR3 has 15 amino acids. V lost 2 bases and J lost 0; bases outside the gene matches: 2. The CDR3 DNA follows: TGTGCCAGCAGCTTATGGGGACAGGCTAACTATGGCTACACCTTC. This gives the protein CASSLWGQANYGYTF.

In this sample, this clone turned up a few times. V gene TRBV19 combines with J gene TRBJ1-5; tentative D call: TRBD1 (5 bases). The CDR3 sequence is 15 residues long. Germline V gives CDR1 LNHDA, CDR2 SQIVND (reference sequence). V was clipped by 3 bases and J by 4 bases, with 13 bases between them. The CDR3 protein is CASSMGRLSNQPQHF. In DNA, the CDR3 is TGTGCCAGTAGTATGGGACGTCTCAGTAATCAGCCCCAGCATTTT.

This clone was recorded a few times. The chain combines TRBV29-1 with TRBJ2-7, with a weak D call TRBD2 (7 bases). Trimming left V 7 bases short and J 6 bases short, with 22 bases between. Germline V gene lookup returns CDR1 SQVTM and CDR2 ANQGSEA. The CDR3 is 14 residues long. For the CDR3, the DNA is TGCAGCGCTGGAAACGGGGGGCTAGCTGTCGAGCAGTACTTC. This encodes CSAGNGGLAVEQYF.